The rows below give T cell receptor beta chains drawn from one sample of a study of blood T cell repertoires in COVID-19. Sequencing used immunoSEQ multiplex PCR; TCRdb keeps in-frame clones, though not all of them. The table has some 210,000 clones, 70% to 90% seen once; the top ten hold roughly 7.6%. The source material was peripheral blood. The receptor set was obtained from a woman between 50 and 59 years old with active or convalescent COVID-19. Each CDR3 is given with its conserved first and last residue. A D gene is named only where the DNA matches it firmly. Clone size is given for some rows only: seen once, a few or many times, or a class if the clone is expanded.

J,size,D,V,length,CDR3,DNA
TRBJ1-2,-,TRBD1,TRBV6-1,15,CASRGGQGRNYGYTF,TGTGCCAGCAGGGGGGGACAGGGGAGGAACTATGGCTACACCTTC
TRBJ1-4,-,-,TRBV4-2,13,CASSPLGSEKLFF,TGTGCCAGCAGCCCTTTGGGCAGTGAAAAACTGTTTTTT
TRBJ2-7,-,TRBD2,TRBV4-2,12,CASSSGTHEQYF,TGTGCCAGCAGTAGCGGGACCCACGAGCAGTACTTC
TRBJ1-2,-,TRBD1,TRBV18,14,CASSRDRGHYGYTF,TGTGCCAGCTCACGGGACAGGGGGCACTATGGCTACACCTTC
TRBJ1-6,-,-,TRBV6-5,13,CASRGSYNSPLHF,TGTGCCAGCCGGGGCTCCTATAATTCACCCCTCCACTTT
TRBJ2-1,-,TRBD2,TRBV9,14,CASSHSGGADEQFF,TGTGCCAGCAGCCATAGCGGGGGGGCTGATGAGCAGTTCTTC
TRBJ1-3,-,-,TRBV11-2,15,CASSSTTGAGNTIYF,TGTGCCAGCAGCTCGACGACAGGCGCTGGAAACACCATATATTTT
TRBJ2-1,few,-,TRBV2,11,CASSPHNEQFF,TGTGCCAGCAGCCCTCACAATGAGCAGTTCTTC
TRBJ1-1,-,-,TRBV7-6,15,CASSPVDFKNTEAFF,TGTGCCAGCAGCCCGGTCGATTTTAAGAACACTGAAGCTTTCTTT
TRBJ1-1,-,-,TRBV3-1/TRBV3-2,12,CASSHFPGEAFF,TGTGCCAGCAGCCATTTCCCGGGGGAAGCTTTCTTT
TRBJ1-4,-,TRBD1,TRBV6-5,14,CATTTGTGNEKLFF,TGTGCCACTACTACCGGGACAGGGAATGAAAAACTGTTTTTT
TRBJ1-3,-,TRBD1,TRBV7-9,14,CASRQGSSGNTIYF,TGTGCCAGCAGACAGGGGAGCTCTGGAAACACCATATATTTT
TRBJ2-3,-,TRBD1,TRBV10-3,17,CAIRGSRTGPSTDTQYF,TGTGCCATCAGAGGATCCCGGACAGGGCCTAGCACAGATACGCAGTATTTT
TRBJ2-3,-,TRBD2,TRBV2,15,CASRLAGVSTDTQYF,TGTGCCAGCAGACTAGCGGGGGTTAGCACAGATACGCAGTATTTT
TRBJ1-2,-,-,TRBV15,13,CATSRGGGNGYTF,TGTGCCACCAGCAGAGGAGGAGGTAATGGCTACACCTTC
TRBJ1-4,-,TRBD1,TRBV27,15,CASSPWTGGEEKLFF,TGTGCCAGCAGTCCCTGGACAGGGGGGGAAGAAAAACTGTTTTTT
TRBJ1-2,once,-,TRBV28,13,CATLQGQVDGYTF,TGTGCCACCCTTCAGGGGCAGGTCGATGGCTACACCTTC
TRBJ1-2,-,TRBD1,TRBV7-9,16,CASKAAGGRVSDGYTF,TGTGCCAGCAAGGCGGCAGGGGGTCGGGTTTCGGATGGCTACACCTTC
TRBJ1-3,-,-,TRBV29-1,17,CSVSTGEWTSSGNTIYF,TGCAGCGTTTCAACAGGAGAGTGGACTAGCTCTGGAAACACCATATATTTT
TRBJ1-2,-,-,TRBV12-3/TRBV12-4,13,CASTLGGLGGYTF,TGTGCCAGCACCTTGGGGGGGCTGGGGGGCTACACCTTC
TRBJ2-1,-,TRBD2,TRBV15,14,CATTTSGRGNEQFF,TGTGCCACCACCACTAGCGGGAGGGGTAATGAGCAGTTCTTC
TRBJ2-1,few,TRBD2,TRBV4-1,15,CASSQGLAGNNEQFF,TGCGCCAGCAGCCAAGGACTAGCGGGGAACAATGAGCAGTTCTTC
TRBJ1-2,-,TRBD1,TRBV7-9,15,CASLRTGGDNYGYTF,TGTGCCAGCTTACGAACAGGGGGCGATAACTATGGCTACACCTTC
TRBJ1-4,-,-,TRBV5-4,14,CASSFGQGLEKLFF,TGTGCCAGCAGCTTTGGGCAGGGGCTTGAAAAACTGTTTTTT
TRBJ2-2,-,-,TRBV3-1/TRBV3-2,12,CASRQMTGELFF,TGTGCCAGCAGGCAGATGACCGGGGAGCTGTTTTTT
TRBJ1-5,-,-,TRBV6-1,16,CASSEFGHNSNQPQHF,TGTGCCAGCAGTGAATTTGGACATAATAGCAATCAGCCCCAGCATTTT
TRBJ1-1,-,TRBD1,TRBV19,15,CASMDSGTEGTEAFF,TGTGCCAGTATGGATTCCGGGACAGAAGGCACTGAAGCTTTCTTT
TRBJ1-1,few,-,TRBV5-1,14,CASSLAPGATEAFF,TGCGCCAGCAGCTTGGCCCCAGGGGCCACTGAAGCTTTCTTT
TRBJ2-1,-,TRBD1,TRBV18,14,CASSTGQWGNEQFF,TGTGCCAGCTCCACGGGACAGTGGGGCAATGAGCAGTTCTTC
TRBJ1-4,-,-,TRBV9,15,CASSVSSRGNEKLFF,TGTGCCAGCAGCGTATCGTCTAGGGGTAATGAAAAACTGTTTTTT
TRBJ2-2,-,TRBD1,TRBV24-1,13,CATDRGNTGELFF,TGTGCCACCGACAGGGGTAACACCGGGGAGCTGTTTTTT
TRBJ1-4,-,TRBD1,TRBV7-2,15,CASSLAQGAREKLFF,TGTGCCAGCAGCTTAGCGCAGGGGGCAAGGGAAAAACTGTTTTTT
TRBJ2-3,-,-,TRBV28,14,CASNEPDSLDTQYF,TGTGCCAGCAACGAACCGGACAGCTTAGATACGCAGTATTTT
TRBJ2-7,-,-,TRBV6-1,16,CASSAYGLDGSYEQYF,TGTGCCAGCAGTGCCTACGGACTGGACGGCTCCTACGAGCAGTACTTC
TRBJ1-5,-,TRBD1,TRBV6-5,15,CASKQGAGVSTPQHF,TGTGCCAGCAAACAGGGGGCGGGGGTCTCTACGCCCCAGCATTTT
TRBJ1-1,-,-,TRBV19,16,CASSIWRSGMNTEAFF,TGTGCCAGTAGTATATGGCGGTCGGGGATGAACACTGAAGCTTTCTTT
TRBJ1-5,-,TRBD1,TRBV6-1,17,CASSVERLGTAYQPQHF,TGTGCCAGCAGTGTGGAGAGATTAGGGACAGCCTATCAGCCCCAGCATTTT
TRBJ2-1,-,TRBD2,TRBV11-3,14,CASSPKAGGYEQFF,TGTGCCAGCAGCCCCAAGGCGGGGGGGTATGAGCAGTTCTTC
TRBJ2-3,once,-,TRBV27,12,CASSPTSQTQYF,TGTGCCAGCAGTCCCACTAGCCAAACGCAGTATTTT
TRBJ1-6,-,-,TRBV5-1,18,CASSLVLTGRSYNSPLHF,TGCGCCAGCAGCTTGGTACTCACAGGGCGCTCCTATAATTCACCCCTCCACTTT
TRBJ2-1,-,TRBD1,TRBV9,16,CASSPQDRGFYNEQFF,TGTGCCAGCAGCCCCCAAGACAGGGGGTTCTACAATGAGCAGTTCTTC
TRBJ2-6,-,-,TRBV6-5,14,CASSWGPRANVLTF,TGTGCCAGCAGCTGGGGGCCCCGGGCCAACGTCCTGACTTTC
TRBJ2-3,-,TRBD1,TRBV5-5,15,CASSLAQGATDTQYF,TGTGCCAGCAGCTTGGCTCAGGGGGCCACAGATACGCAGTATTTT
TRBJ2-2,-,TRBD2,TRBV7-9,14,CASSPPAGVGELFF,TGTGCCAGCAGCCCGCCAGCGGGGGTAGGGGAGCTGTTTTTT
TRBJ2-1,-,TRBD2,TRBV12-3/TRBV12-4,12,CASRLTSPEQFF,TGTGCCAGCAGATTGACTAGCCCTGAGCAGTTCTTC
TRBJ1-5,-,TRBD1,TRBV19,17,CASSIKGTGGGNQPQHF,TGTGCCAGTAGTATAAAGGGGACAGGGGGTGGCAATCAGCCCCAGCATTTT
TRBJ2-1,once,-,TRBV3-1/TRBV3-2,16,CASSQDQGASDNEQFF,TGTGCCAGCAGCCAAGATCAAGGGGCCTCGGACAATGAGCAGTTCTTC
TRBJ1-2,-,TRBD1,TRBV7-9,15,CASSLGQGTNYGYTF,TGTGCCAGCAGCTTAGGACAGGGCACTAACTATGGCTACACCTTC
TRBJ2-1,-,TRBD2,TRBV28,15,CASSPPSGSSSEQFF,TGTGCCAGCAGTCCCCCCAGCGGGAGCTCCAGTGAGCAGTTCTTC
TRBJ2-3,once,TRBD2,TRBV10-2,14,CASSPSRGADTQYF,TGCGCCAGCAGTCCATCGCGGGGGGCAGATACGCAGTATTTT
TRBJ1-5,-,-,TRBV28,14,CASSLRDINQPQHF,TGTGCCAGCAGCCTCAGGGACATCAATCAGCCCCAGCATTTT
TRBJ2-1,-,TRBD2,TRBV19,18,CASSLRGGLRGSYNEQFF,TGTGCCAGTTCGCTCCGCGGGGGGTTAAGGGGCTCCTACAATGAGCAGTTCTTC
TRBJ1-5,-,-,TRBV29-1,13,CSVGRGSGQPQHF,TGCAGCGTCGGAAGGGGTAGCGGCCAGCCCCAGCATTTT
TRBJ1-1,-,-,TRBV13,14,CASSLGRGSTEAFF,TGTGCCAGCAGCTTAGGGCGGGGAAGTACTGAAGCTTTCTTT
TRBJ1-4,-,TRBD1,TRBV19,16,CASSPAPGQYNEKLFF,TGTGCCAGTAGTCCCGCCCCGGGACAGTATAATGAAAAACTGTTTTTT
TRBJ1-6,-,-,TRBV5-6,15,CASSVRGSYNSPLHF,TGTGCCAGCAGCGTAAGGGGGTCCTATAATTCACCCCTCCACTTT
TRBJ1-1,few,-,TRBV24-1,12,CATSPGNTEAFF,TGTGCCACCAGTCCGGGGAACACTGAAGCTTTCTTT